What follows are 30 T cell receptor beta chains derived from one specimen sequenced in a study of shared clonotypes between healthy human individuals. Clones were sequenced by immunoSEQ multiplex PCR, and TCRdb holds only the in-frame ones, with some missing. The table lists 1.6 million or so clones, roughly 95% of them singletons. Material: naive CD4+ T cells sorted from blood. As to subset: CD45RA+ positively selected. Source of these receptors: a man aged 25-40 years in good health.

J is TRBJ2-2 and V is TRBV11-2; D not certain. This CDR3 is 15 amino acids long. Trimming cost V 5 bases and J 6 bases, with 16 bases left between them. Germline-derived CDR1 and CDR2 are SGHAT and FQNNGV. The CDR3 loop is CASSLAGLGAGELFF. The CDR3 bases are TGTGCCAGCAGCCTCGCTGGTCTTGGCGCCGGGGAGCTGTTTTTT.

The gene calls are TRBV18 and TRBJ2-1; 14 bases line up with TRBD2. V trimming: 5 bases; J trimming: 8 bases; junction bases outside the gene matches: 11. Germline CDR1 and CDR2: KGHSH and LQKENI. CDR3 length: 17 amino acids. The CDR3 nucleotides read TGTGCCAGCTCAGAGGGACTAGCGGGAGCCGGGAAATATGAGCAGTTCTTC. It codes for CASSEGLAGAGKYEQFF.

This clone is a singleton in its sample. The chain carries TRBV10-3 and TRBJ1-1; 7 bases align to TRBD1. CDR3 size: 17 residues. Germline CDR1 ENHRY, CDR2 SYGVKD. V lost 0 bases, J lost 6 bases, and 13 bases stayed unmatched. Written as DNA, the CDR3 is TGTGCCATCAGTGAGTCAGAGAGAGGGGGCGGGAAGGCTGAAGCTTTCTTT. Its translation is CAISESERGGGKAEAFF.

The rearrangement joins TRBV19 to TRBJ2-7, with D perhaps matching TRBD2 (5 bases). The CDR3 loop spans 15 amino acids. Deletions cut 3 bases from V and 2 bases from J, with 14 bases between. Germline loops: CDR1 LNHDA, CDR2 SQIVND (reference sequence). As DNA, the CDR3 is TGTGCCAGTAGTATGTTCGAGGGTCCAACCTACGAGCAGTACTTC. It specifies CASSMFEGPTYEQYF.

The CDR3 protein is CASSGDRGLYQPQHF. The DNA of the CDR3 is TGTGCCAGCAGTGGGGACAGGGGGCTTTATCAGCCCCAGCATTTT. The J gene is TRBJ1-5, the V gene TRBV6-4; 12 nucleotides line up with TRBD1. This CDR3 has 15 residues. After removal of 4 bases from V and 5 bases from J, the junction contained 3 bases not matched to a gene. Germline-derived CDR1 and CDR2 are MRHNA and SNTAGT.

This sequence joins TRBV21-1 and TRBJ1-5; the tabulated D call, TRBD1, remains unverified against the DNA. TRBV21-1 is listed as a pseudogene. CDR3 length: 17 amino acids. CDR3 sequence reads: CASSKNRDRGIHQPQHF. In DNA, the CDR3 is TGTGCCAGCAGCAAAAACAGGGACAGGGGGATTCATCAGCCCCAGCATTTT.

The chain is built from TRBV7-6 and TRBJ2-7; TRBD1 matches at 9 bases. This CDR3 has 16 residues. J gave up 2 bases and V 5 bases, and 10 bases lay outside the gene matches. Looked up from germline, CDR1 is SGHVS and CDR2 is FNYEAQ. CDR3 nucleotides: TGTGCCAGCAGCATAAGGGGAGGGACAGGGACCTACGAGCAGTACTTC. This codes for CASSIRGGTGTYEQYF.

Comments on this clone: The sample holds other DNA sequences that translate to the same CDR3. The V call is TRBV29-1, the J call TRBJ2-7, with D tentatively TRBD2 (6 bases). CDR1 and CDR2 from the germline V gene are SQVTM and ANQGSEA. The V and J ends lost 1 base and 5 bases respectively, with 12 bases between them. The length of the CDR3 is 13 residues. In DNA form, the CDR3 reads TGCAGCGTTGAAGGGACGGGGAGGCACGAGCAGTACTTC. Translating it yields CSVEGTGRHEQYF.

The rearrangement links TRBV15 to TRBJ1-5; D gene uncertain. V shed 5 bases and J shed 6 bases, with 20 bases lying between them. The V gene's germline CDR1 is LNHNV and CDR2 YYDKDF (reference sequence). The CDR3 has 16 residues. The CDR3 reads CATSVSRTVVGQPQHF. CDR3 in DNA: TGTGCCACCAGCGTATCGCGGACCGTCGTGGGTCAGCCCCAGCATTTT.

On this clone: Other DNA sequences from this sample encode an identical CDR3 as well. The J gene is TRBJ2-3, the V gene TRBV5-1; 7 bases match TRBD1. Germline lookup yields CDR1 SGHRS and CDR2 YFSETQ. Trimming cost V 0 bases and J 4 bases; bases outside gene matches: 2. The CDR3 has 14 residues. CDR3 sequence (DNA): TGCGCCAGCAGCTTGGGACAGGGAGCAGATACGCAGTATTTT. This sequence encodes CASSLGQGADTQYF.

The V gene is TRBV19, the J gene TRBJ2-1, with TRBD1 identical over 9 bases. The CDR3 is made up of 14 amino acids. Losses at the gene ends were 7 bases for V and 9 bases for J; bases not matched to a gene: 10. CDR1 and CDR2 from the germline V gene are LNHDA and SQIVND (reference sequence). The CDR3 sequence is CASKPQGARSEQFF. In nucleotides, the CDR3 is TGTGCCAGTAAACCACAGGGGGCAAGGAGTGAGCAGTTCTTC.

This clone was picked up one time. J is TRBJ2-7 and V is TRBV25-1, with TRBD2 matching 14 bases. The CDR3 has 16 residues. Germline V gene sequence: CDR1 MGHDK, CDR2 SYGVNS. With V trimmed by 4 bases and J by 0 bases, 2 bases remained unmatched. CDR3 loop: CASSVGTSGSSYEQYF. The CDR3 DNA follows: TGTGCCAGCAGTGTCGGGACTAGCGGGAGCTCCTACGAGCAGTACTTC.

The V gene is TRBV18, the J gene TRBJ1-5, with D tentatively TRBD1 (5 bases). Germline-derived CDR1 and CDR2 are KGHSH and LQKENI. V was shortened by 0 bases and J by 3 bases, with 12 bases between the two germline ends. The CDR3 loop spans 16 amino acids. The CDR3 region has the DNA TGTGCCAGCTCACCACCGGGCAGGGAGCACAATCAGCCCCAGCATTTT. Translated: CASSPPGREHNQPQHF.

This clone occurred once. This chain connects TRBV27 to TRBJ2-1; D may correspond to TRBD1 or TRBD2 (5 bases each). The CDR3 totals 18 residues. V was trimmed by 2 bases and J by 0 bases, leaving 17 bases between them. Looked up from germline, CDR1 is MNHEY and CDR2 is SMNVEV (reference sequence). The CDR3 here is CASSLPRDGVSSYNEQFF. DNA of the CDR3: TGTGCCAGCAGTTTACCCAGGGACGGCGTTAGCTCCTACAATGAGCAGTTCTTC.

The V gene is TRBV2, the J gene TRBJ2-7; D not resolved. Germline V gene lookup returns CDR1 SNHLY and CDR2 FYNNEI. Trimming took off 4 bases at V and 0 bases at J, with 13 bases between the two ends. The CDR3 has 15 amino acids. CDR3 nucleotides: TGTGCCAGCAGTGCAAGGTTTTTGGGCTCCTACGAGCAGTACTTC. Translation gives CASSARFLGSYEQYF.

As to this clone: Other DNA sequences from this sample encode an identical CDR3 as well. This chain connects TRBV7-8 to TRBJ1-1; D is ambiguous. Germline-derived CDR1 and CDR2 are SGHVS and FQNEAQ. Deletions cut 1 base from V and 1 base from J, with 7 bases between. This CDR3 spans 14 amino acids. CDR3 region: CASSLVAGNTEAFF. CDR3 nucleotide sequence: TGTGCCAGCAGCTTAGTGGCAGGGAACACTGAAGCTTTCTTT.

The V and J genes are TRBV5-1 and TRBJ1-1; D gene unclear. Germline CDR1 and CDR2: SGHRS and YFSETQ. With 1 base removed from V and 2 bases from J, the gap between germline ends came to 12 bases. This CDR3 contains 15 residues. Written as DNA, the CDR3 is TGCGCCAGCAGCTTGCTGAGTGCGGCAAACACTGAAGCTTTCTTT. Protein sequence: CASSLLSAANTEAFF.

V and J are TRBV30 and TRBJ2-5; 10 bases match TRBD2. Losses at the gene ends were 3 bases for V and 2 bases for J; bases not matched to a gene: 6. The germline CDR1 and CDR2 sequences are GTSNPN and SVGIG (reference sequence). The CDR3 covers 15 residues. The CDR3, as DNA: TGTGCCTGGAGCCTCCTAGCGGGAGCTCAAGAGACCCAGTACTTC. As protein: CAWSLLAGAQETQYF.

This sequence joins TRBV7-2 and TRBJ1-4, with D possibly TRBD1 on 5 matching bases. This CDR3 has 14 residues. Germline loops: CDR1 SGHTA, CDR2 FQGNSA. V was cut by 3 bases and J by 10 bases, with 15 bases left in between. CDR3 DNA: TGTGCCAGCAGCTTTGGGGGGTTTTTGGGAAAACTGTTTTTT. This sequence encodes CASSFGGFLGKLFF.

The V call is TRBV10-3, the J call TRBJ1-1; D remains unclear. The CDR3 is made up of 15 amino acids. The ends were cut back, 0 bases at V and 4 bases at J, with 12 bases in the middle. Per the germline V gene, CDR1 is ENHRY and CDR2 is SYGVKD. The CDR3 DNA sequence: TGTGCCATCAGTGAGTCCCCTCACCCGAGCACTGAAGCTTTCTTT. It is translated as CAISESPHPSTEAFF.

In this sample, this clone turned up once. V and J are TRBV28 and TRBJ2-7; 8 positions match TRBD1. This CDR3 comprises 15 residues. Germline CDR1 reads MDHEN; CDR2 reads SYDVKM. The V segment lost 5 bases and the J segment 3 bases; nucleotides outside the gene matches: 9. CDR3 nucleotide sequence: TGTGCCAGCAGTATCACGGACAGGGAAAACTACGAGCAGTACTTC. Protein sequence: CASSITDRENYEQYF.

The chain links TRBV30 to TRBJ1-2, with a weak D call TRBD1 (6 bases). V was cut by 1 base and J by 4 bases, with 19 bases left in between. CDR3 length: 16 amino acids. The germline V gene encodes CDR1 GTSNPN and CDR2 SVGIG (reference sequence). The CDR3 region has the DNA TGTGCCTGGAGTGACAGCTGGGGGGGCAGCATCTATGGCTACACCTTC. This codes for CAWSDSWGGSIYGYTF.

This chain uses TRBV11-2 with TRBJ2-3, with 7 bases that match TRBD2. The CDR3 runs to 16 residues. J was trimmed by 3 bases and V by 3 bases; bases with no gene match: 9. Germline CDR1 SGHAT, CDR2 FQNNGV. The CDR3 coding sequence is TGTGCCAGCAGCTTGGGGGAGGGAGTCGGAACAGATACGCAGTATTTT. It yields the protein CASSLGEGVGTDTQYF.

This clone came up once. CDR3 residues: CASSLVGAMNTEAFF. In DNA, the CDR3 is TGTGCCAGCAGCTTGGTAGGGGCCATGAACACTGAAGCTTTCTTT. The rearrangement links TRBV7-2 to TRBJ1-1, with D tentatively TRBD1 (5 bases). V was cut by 3 bases and J by 0 bases, with 11 bases left in between. Germline V gives CDR1 SGHTA, CDR2 FQGNSA. This CDR3 region has 15 residues.

The chain combines TRBV20-1 with TRBJ1-2, with D hard to call. CDR3 length: 8 residues. V lost 5 bases and J lost 8, with 3 bases in between. Germline lookup yields CDR1 DFQATT and CDR2 SNEGSKA (reference sequence). The CDR3 DNA sequence: TGCAGTGCTTTGGGCTACACCTTC. Encoded protein: CSALGYTF.

V is TRBV9 and J is TRBJ2-5; D gene unclear. The CDR3 is 15 amino acids. Trimming pared 0 bases from V and 5 bases from J, leaving 14 bases between. Germline V CDR1 and CDR2: SGDLS, YYNGEE. The CDR3 spells CASSVEGHPGETQYF. CDR3 DNA sequence: TGTGCCAGCAGCGTAGAAGGGCACCCTGGGGAGACCCAGTACTTC.

The V and J genes are TRBV5-1 and TRBJ1-1; 7 bases line up with TRBD1. Germline CDR1 reads SGHRS; CDR2 reads YFSETQ. CDR3 length equals 14 residues. V gave up 0 bases and J gave up 5 bases; unmatched junction bases: 4. CDR3 nucleotides: TGCGCCAGCAGCTTGGACGGACAGGTGACTGAAGCTTTCTTT. The encoded protein is CASSLDGQVTEAFF.

The sample holds one count of this clone. The chain carries TRBV19 and TRBJ2-1, with 11 bases matching TRBD1. In germline, CDR1 is LNHDA, CDR2 SQIVND (reference sequence). Germline trimming cut 3 bases from V and 8 bases from J; bases unmatched to any gene: 3. The CDR3 consists of 14 residues. The DNA for the CDR3 is TGTGCCAGTAGTATGGGACAGGGGGTTGATGAGCAGTTCTTC. This sequence encodes CASSMGQGVDEQFF.

The chain recombines TRBV10-1 with TRBJ1-1, with unresolved D. The CDR3 has 13 residues. Per germline, CDR1 WNHNN and CDR2 SYGVQD (reference sequence). Trimming left V 1 base short and J 3 bases short, with 6 bases between. The CDR3 protein is CASSEWGDTEAFF. The CDR3 region has the DNA TGCGCCAGCAGTGAGTGGGGAGACACTGAAGCTTTCTTT.

The V gene is TRBV7-8, the J gene TRBJ2-1, with D unclear. Per germline, CDR1 SGHVS and CDR2 FQNEAQ. The V and J ends lost 3 bases and 5 bases respectively, with 5 bases between them. This CDR3 contains 12 residues. CDR3 DNA: TGTGCCAGCAGCTTGGGAAACAATGAGCAGTTCTTC. Residues: CASSLGNNEQFF.